This T cell receptor beta chain is from a study of tumor-infiltrating lymphocytes in oesophageal squamous cell carcinoma. This clonotype has just a few counts. Using its own MiXCR run on the PCR reads, TCRdb lists one record per CDR3 protein. The sample lists tens of thousands of distinct CDR3 sequences, roughly 32% seen once, with approximately 19% in the top ten. Looked up from germline, CDR1 is SGHTA and CDR2 is FQGNSA. J lost 5 bases, V lost 6 bases, and 3 bases had no gene match. This CDR3 region has 13 residues. The sample consisted of esophageal tumor tissue. The chain employs TRBV7-2 and TRBJ1-1; 10 bases are a match to TRBD1. This clonotype originated in a female donor with esophageal squamous cell carcinoma. Here the CDR3 reads CASRRTGGTEAFF. In DNA form, the CDR3 reads TGTGCCAGCAGACGGACAGGGGGGACTGAAGCTTTCTTT.